Listed below are T cell receptor beta chains from one sample, sequenced in a study of the immune and genomic landscape of osteosarcoma. Some clones are missing from TCRdb's copy, which holds only in-frame ones; the method was immunoSEQ multiplex PCR. This repertoire shows about 4,600 clones, 71% found once; its top ten account for about 17%. The material sequenced was osteosarcoma tumor tissue from the femur. The origin of the receptors is a human donor with osteosarcoma. CDR3s include the opening cysteine and the closing phenylalanine or tryptophan. D genes are given only for firm matches. Only some rows state a clone size, as once, few, many or a class for expanded clones.

NA	TRBJ1-5	TRBV6-1	NA	TGTGCCAGCAGTACCGGTTCATACAATCAGCCCCAGCATTTT	CASSTGSYNQPQHF
once	TRBJ2-3	TRBV7-2	TRBD1	TGTGCCAGCAGCTTATCAGGACAGGGTGTAGATACGCAGTATTTT	CASSLSGQGVDTQYF
NA	TRBJ2-7	TRBV5-4	NA	TGTGCCAGCAGCGAAAACGGCGGGATGGGCCACTACGAGCAGTACTTC	CASSENGGMGHYEQYF
NA	TRBJ2-3	TRBV6-6	TRBD2	TGTGCCAGCAGGGTACTAGCGGGAGTATCAGATACGCAGTATTTT	CASRVLAGVSDTQYF
NA	TRBJ2-1	TRBV6-5	NA	TGTGCCAGCAGTTACTCTACGTCTGAGCAGTTCTTC	CASSYSTSEQFF
NA	TRBJ2-5	TRBV19	NA	TGTGCCAGTAGTATAGATGGCCCTCTAGCTCAAGAGACCCAGTACTTC	CASSIDGPLAQETQYF
NA	TRBJ1-4	TRBV6-5	NA	TGTGCCAGCACCCATGGGGAAAAACTGTTTTTT	CASTHGEKLFF
NA	TRBJ1-1	TRBV11-2	NA	TGTGCCAGCAGCTTTAGTCCGCCGGGCACTGAAGCTTTCTTT	CASSFSPPGTEAFF
NA	TRBJ1-5	TRBV19	NA	TGTGCCAGTAGTATAGACCCAGGGGCAGGGCAGCCCCAGCATTTT	CASSIDPGAGQPQHF
NA	TRBJ1-2	TRBV11-2	NA	TGTGCCAGCAGCTTAGGTTCCGCAGGGTGGGGGCATGGCTACACCTTC	CASSLGSAGWGHGYTF
NA	TRBJ2-7	TRBV7-2	NA	TGTGCCAGCAGCTTAAGAGCCAACTACGAGCAGTACTTC	CASSLRANYEQYF
NA	TRBJ2-1	TRBV10-3	TRBD2	TGTGCCACCACCCATGGCGGGAGGGCAAACAATGAGCAGTTCTTC	CATTHGGRANNEQFF
NA	TRBJ1-3	TRBV6-6	TRBD1	TGTGCCAGCAGTCGCGGACAGGGAATTGACACCATATATTTT	CASSRGQGIDTIYF
NA	TRBJ2-7	TRBV27	NA	TGTGCCAGCAGTTCGGGACTCCTCGCCCGATACGAGCAGTACTTC	CASSSGLLARYEQYF
NA	TRBJ2-7	TRBV9	NA	TGTGCCAGCAGCCCCCTGGGCAGGGTCTCCCACGAGCAGTACTTC	CASSPLGRVSHEQYF
NA	TRBJ2-7	TRBV5-1	TRBD2	TGCGCCAGCAGCTTGTCCGTAGCGGGCAACTACGAGCAGTACTTC	CASSLSVAGNYEQYF